These T cell receptor beta chains were read from a single sample in a study of OX40 agonist ivuxolimab in advanced cancers. Assay used: immunoSEQ multiplex PCR; TCRdb lists only in-frame clones, some missing. The sample has around 100,000 clones, roughly nine tenths seen once. This specimen consisted of CD4+ or CD8+ T cells sorted from blood, obtained in a trial of the OX40 agonist ivuxolimab. The receptors were gathered from an adult with an advanced solid tumor such as melanoma, head and neck, liver or kidney cancer. Each CDR3 is given with its conserved first and last residue. D genes are given only for firm matches. Part of the rows lack a size; the others show once, few, many or a class for expanded clones.

j_call v_call d_call clone_size cdr3_aa cdr3_nt
TRBJ2-7 TRBV7-9 - - CASSPESYEQYF TGTGCCAGCAGCCCGGAGAGCTACGAGCAGTACTTC
TRBJ2-1 TRBV5-1 - - CASTEVAYNEQFF TGCGCCAGCACCGAGGTCGCCTACAATGAGCAGTTCTTC
TRBJ2-2 TRBV19 TRBD1 - CASRATGDGYTGELFF TGTGCCAGTAGAGCTACAGGGGACGGGTACACCGGGGAGCTGTTTTTT
TRBJ1-1 TRBV7-2 - - CASSLLGAGTGTEAFF TGTGCCAGCAGCTTATTGGGGGCAGGGACGGGCACTGAAGCTTTCTTT
TRBJ1-5 TRBV28 TRBD1 - CASSFPGQGLSQGFPQHF TGTGCCAGCAGTTTCCCGGGACAGGGATTATCGCAGGGCTTTCCCCAGCATTTT
TRBJ2-7 TRBV19 - once CASSNGRDDEQYF TGTGCCAGTAGTAACGGGAGAGACGACGAGCAGTACTTC
TRBJ1-1 TRBV11-3 - - CASSFAGVEGEAFF TGTGCCAGCAGCTTCGCTGGGGTAGAGGGTGAAGCTTTCTTT
TRBJ2-3 TRBV7-3 - - CASSLSGGGLVDTQYF TGTGCCAGCAGCTTATCCGGGGGCGGCTTGGTAGATACGCAGTATTTT
TRBJ2-3 TRBV10-3 TRBD2 - CAIRREGATDTQYF TGTGCCATCAGGAGGGAGGGAGCCACAGATACGCAGTATTTT
TRBJ2-1 TRBV5-1 - once CASSLVGSGSYNEQFF TGCGCCAGCAGCTTGGTCGGGAGCGGGTCCTACAATGAGCAGTTCTTC
TRBJ1-1 TRBV9 - - CASGAQGLNTEAFF TGTGCCAGCGGCGCGCAGGGACTGAACACTGAAGCTTTCTTT
TRBJ2-7 TRBV11-3 - - CASSAGFLTYEQYF TGTGCCAGCAGCGCTGGGTTTCTTACCTACGAGCAGTACTTC
TRBJ1-1 TRBV5-1 - - CASSLAVRGGTEAFF TGCGCCAGCAGCTTGGCGGTTAGGGGAGGCACTGAAGCTTTCTTT
TRBJ1-3 TRBV19 - - CASSMARTSSGNTIYF TGTGCCAGTAGTATGGCGAGGACCTCCTCTGGAAACACCATATATTTT
TRBJ1-1 TRBV25-1 - once CASSQTQNTEAFF TGTGCCAGCAGTCAAACCCAGAACACTGAAGCTTTCTTT
TRBJ2-5 TRBV30 TRBD2 - CAQLGLAGETQYF TGTGCTCAACTGGGACTAGCGGGCGAGACCCAGTACTTC
TRBJ2-7 TRBV7-2 - - CASSLGGLAGEQYF TGTGCCAGCAGCTTAGGAGGTCTAGCTGGCGAGCAGTACTTC
TRBJ2-5 TRBV5-1 - - CASRLQGVQETQYF TGCGCCAGCAGACTACAGGGCGTTCAAGAGACCCAGTACTTC
TRBJ1-4 TRBV7-2 - - CASSLPSTEKLFF TGTGCCAGCAGCTTACCAAGTACTGAAAAACTGTTTTTT
TRBJ2-2 TRBV28 - - CASSTSTLGTGELFF TGTGCCAGCAGCACTAGCACCCTGGGCACCGGGGAGCTGTTTTTT
TRBJ2-1 TRBV14 - - CASSQHSGWGAYNEQFF TGTGCCAGCAGCCAACACTCCGGATGGGGGGCATACAATGAGCAGTTCTTC
TRBJ2-7 TRBV30 - - CAWSVGGGSYEQYF TGTGCCTGGAGTGTTGGCGGAGGCTCCTACGAGCAGTACTTC
TRBJ2-1 TRBV5-1 TRBD2 - CASSSTGLATYNEQFF TGCGCCAGCAGCTCGACGGGACTAGCTACCTACAATGAGCAGTTCTTC
TRBJ2-1 TRBV5-4 - once CASSPTGDRYNEQFF TGTGCCAGCAGCCCTACGGGGGACCGCTACAATGAGCAGTTCTTC
TRBJ2-7 TRBV28 - - CASSLGGTYEQYF TGTGCCAGCAGTTTAGGGGGAACCTACGAGCAGTACTTC
TRBJ2-7 TRBV2 - once CASMEAHRFEQYF TGTGCCAGCATGGAGGCCCACCGTTTCGAGCAGTACTTC
TRBJ2-2 TRBV5-1 - - CASSPGQLTTGELFF TGCGCCAGCAGCCCTGGACAGTTAACGACCGGGGAGCTGTTTTTT
TRBJ2-2 TRBV7-2 TRBD1 - CASSLDRGNTGELFF TGTGCCAGCAGCTTGGACAGGGGGAACACCGGGGAGCTGTTTTTT
TRBJ2-7 TRBV27 TRBD2 - CASSSRVSGNQGYEQYF TGTGCCAGCAGTTCCCGGGTTAGCGGGAATCAAGGCTACGAGCAGTACTTC
TRBJ2-7 TRBV7-2 - - CASSSDTAYEQYF TGTGCCAGCAGCTCGGACACCGCCTACGAGCAGTACTTC
TRBJ2-6 TRBV5-1 TRBD2 - CASSPGTSGRATGANVLTF TGCGCCAGCAGCCCGGGGACTAGCGGGAGGGCAACTGGGGCCAACGTCCTGACTTTC
TRBJ2-6 TRBV13 - once CASSLGRGPGANVLTF TGTGCCAGCAGCTTAGGCCGGGGGCCAGGGGCCAACGTCCTGACTTTC
TRBJ2-3 TRBV18 TRBD2 once CASSPVIAGTSTDTQYF TGTGCCAGCTCACCGGTAATAGCGGGGACTAGCACAGATACGCAGTATTTT
TRBJ1-1 TRBV5-8 - - CASSLGRRKNTEAFF TGTGCCAGCAGCTTGGGACGAAGGAAGAACACTGAAGCTTTCTTT
TRBJ2-2 TRBV5-1 TRBD2 - CASSFGSGRVQTGELFF TGCGCCAGCAGCTTCGGTAGCGGGAGGGTCCAGACCGGGGAGCTGTTTTTT
TRBJ1-4 TRBV27 - - CASADSSATNEKLFF TGTGCCAGCGCGGACAGTAGTGCAACTAATGAAAAACTGTTTTTT
TRBJ2-1 TRBV30 TRBD2 - CAWSLLAGAYNEQFF TGTGCCTGGAGTCTTCTAGCGGGAGCCTACAATGAGCAGTTCTTC
TRBJ2-2 TRBV11-1 - - CASSSWLGATNTGELFF TGTGCCAGCAGCTCCTGGCTAGGGGCAACTAACACCGGGGAGCTGTTTTTT
TRBJ2-7 TRBV21-1 - - CASNTDTGEKEQYF TGTGCCAGCAACACGGACACGGGGGAAAAGGAGCAGTACTTC
TRBJ1-2 TRBV18 TRBD1 - CASSPIETGPHTF TGTGCCAGCTCACCAATCGAGACAGGGCCGCACACCTTC
TRBJ1-4 TRBV11-2 - - CASSPQGNNEKLFF TGTGCCAGCAGCCCCCAGGGAAATAATGAAAAACTGTTTTTT
TRBJ2-5 TRBV28 - once CASGTRETQYF TGTGCCAGCGGAACCCGGGAGACCCAATACTTC
TRBJ2-1 TRBV7-9 - - CASSPVYDNEQFF TGTGCCAGCAGCCCTGTCTACGACAATGAGCAGTTCTTC
TRBJ2-7 TRBV6-6 TRBD1 - CASKTQGRNEQYF TGTGCCAGCAAAACACAGGGGCGAAACGAGCAGTACTTC
TRBJ1-4 TRBV4-1 - few CASSQVAGNPNEKLFF TGCGCCAGCAGCCAAGTTGCAGGGAACCCGAATGAAAAACTGTTTTTT
TRBJ2-7 TRBV28 - - CAIGTWTVSYEQYF TGTGCCATCGGGACCTGGACCGTCTCCTACGAGCAGTACTTC
TRBJ2-3 TRBV28 - - CASSLLDTQYF TGTGCCAGCAGTCTCCTAGATACGCAGTATTTT
TRBJ2-7 TRBV10-1 - - CATSSDWGSEQYF TGCGCCACCTCCTCTGACTGGGGGTCCGAGCAGTACTTC
TRBJ2-6 TRBV19 TRBD2 - CASSIGTSGSGANVLTF TGTGCCAGTAGTATAGGGACTAGCGGCTCTGGGGCCAACGTCCTGACTTTC
TRBJ1-1 TRBV5-1 - - CASSLVQDTEAFF TGCGCCAGCAGCTTGGTACAGGACACTGAAGCTTTCTTT
TRBJ2-7 TRBV28 - - CASRGTSYEQYF TGTGCCAGCAGGGGGACCAGCTACGAGCAGTACTTC
TRBJ2-7 TRBV5-1 TRBD2 - CASSIQTGGISYEQYF TGCGCCAGCAGCATACAAACGGGGGGGATCTCCTACGAGCAGTACTTC
TRBJ2-5 TRBV19 - few CASSIGGPPGWGTQYF TGTGCCAGTAGTATTGGCGGGCCGCCGGGATGGGGGACCCAGTACTTC
TRBJ2-7 TRBV19 - - CASSTQGYEQYF TGTGCCAGTAGTACTCAGGGCTACGAGCAGTACTTC
TRBJ1-4 TRBV7-4 TRBD1 - CASSPLSRQQDTGAATNEKLFF TGTGCCAGCAGCCCCCTCTCTCGGCAACAGGACACAGGGGCAGCAACTAATGAAAAACTGTTTTTT
TRBJ1-1 TRBV10-3 - - CATIVGEMNTEAFF TGTGCCACAATAGTAGGGGAGATGAACACTGAAGCTTTCTTT
TRBJ2-3 TRBV6-6 TRBD2 - CASSFPLTSGTDTQYF TGTGCCAGCAGCTTCCCACTGACTAGCGGCACAGATACGCAGTATTTT
TRBJ2-1 TRBV7-9 TRBD2 - CASSLRGLAGEQFF TGTGCCAGCAGCTTAAGAGGACTAGCGGGGGAGCAGTTCTTC
TRBJ1-5 TRBV28 - - CASTWTDNQPQHF TGTGCCAGCACTTGGACAGACAATCAGCCCCAGCATTTT